The subject of this entry is one T cell receptor beta chain. The sort gate was single viable CD3+CD4+CD8-CD45RO+ cells for memory CD4+ T cells. Serostatus was set by detecting CMV pp150, pp28, p38, p52 IgG. The CDR3 runs to 15 residues. V lost 4 bases to trimming and J lost 3 bases, with 15 bases between them. Germline assignment: CDR1 MDHEN and CDR2 SYDVKM. The sample is drawn from a study of memory CD4+ T cells and cytomegalovirus serostatus. On the study more broadly: Of the healthy Belgian adults, 8 to 10 were CMV seropositive and about two dozen seronegative.

The method was immunoSEQ multiplex PCR; TCRdb's version includes in-frame clones alone and lacks a portion of them. The sample shows 45,000 to 60,000 clones, more than 70% of them seen only once. The chain links TRBV28 to TRBJ1-1; D is possibly TRBD1 (5 bases). The TCR originated in an adult in good health and CMV-seropositive. Source material: memory CD4+ T cells from blood. The CDR3 DNA reads as TGTGCCAGCAGTTCACCCACCAGGGCACACACTGAAGCTTTCTTT. Its protein product is CASSSPTRAHTEAFF.